This T cell receptor (beta chain) appears in the sequencing data of a study of Ad26.COV2.S vaccination and SARS-CoV-2 variants. The data were produced by immunoSEQ multiplex PCR, yet TCRdb's version contains in-frame clones alone and is incomplete. The sample records about 440,000 clones, about nine tenths being singletons. The sample's treatment: 15 to 20 received Ad26.COV2.S at low or high dose, single or two shots; several received placebo; per-sample allocation not given. The investigators took samples on day 63 after the first vaccine or placebo injection. The source of this sequence is a person aged 18-65 years who received the Ad26.COV2.S COVID-19 vaccine or a placebo. The input for sequencing was peripheral blood, taken in a trial of Ad26.COV2.S vaccine versus placebo.

CDR3 in amino acids: CASSLQGGETQYF. CDR3 in DNA: TGCGCCAGCAGCCTACAGGGCGGGGAGACCCAGTACTTC. This chain uses TRBV4-3 with TRBJ2-5, with D possibly being TRBD1 (6 bases). The CDR3 has 13 residues. Germline assignment: CDR1 LGHNA and CDR2 YSLEER. The V gene lost 4 bases and the J gene lost 5 bases, with 11 bases spanning the gap.